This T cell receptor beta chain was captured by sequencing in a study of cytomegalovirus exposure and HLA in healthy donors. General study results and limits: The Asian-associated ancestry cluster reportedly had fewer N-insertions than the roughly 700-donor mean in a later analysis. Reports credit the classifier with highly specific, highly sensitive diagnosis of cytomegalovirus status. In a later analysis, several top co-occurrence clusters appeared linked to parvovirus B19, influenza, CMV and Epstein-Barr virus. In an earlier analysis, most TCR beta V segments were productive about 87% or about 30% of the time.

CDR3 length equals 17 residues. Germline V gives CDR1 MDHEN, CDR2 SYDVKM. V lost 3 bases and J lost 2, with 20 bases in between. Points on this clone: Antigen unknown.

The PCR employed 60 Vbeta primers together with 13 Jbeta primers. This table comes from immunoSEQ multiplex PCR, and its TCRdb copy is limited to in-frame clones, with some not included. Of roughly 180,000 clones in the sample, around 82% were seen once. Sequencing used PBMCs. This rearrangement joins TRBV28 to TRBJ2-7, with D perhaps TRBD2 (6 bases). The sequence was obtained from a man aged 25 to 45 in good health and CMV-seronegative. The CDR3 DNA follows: TGTGCCAGCAGTTTTGCCATGTTCGGCGGGAACCCCTACGAGCAGTACTTC. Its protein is CASSFAMFGGNPYEQYF.